Below, one T cell receptor (beta chain) is given with its context. The antigen is unknown. TCRdb keeps only in-frame clones here, not all; method: immunoSEQ multiplex PCR. The repertoire holds tens of thousands of clones, with approximately 90% as singletons. The germline gives CDR1 SGHAT, CDR2 FQDESV (reference sequence). The J segment lost 14 bases and the V segment lost 6 bases, leaving 15 bases of the junction unmatched. CDR3 length: 14 residues. These data come from a study of CD4 T cells in relation to SARS-CoV-2 and coronaviruses. Study-level information: Shared crossreactive spike epitopes were mapped to their HLA restriction.

The unexposed donors gave CD4+ T cells in about 2010-2019, prior to COVID-19. Cryopreserved PBMCs were CD4-enriched, then split into naive and memory cells. General study results and limits: Memory recall responses, not primary responses primed in culture, are what the assay detects. Crossreactivity was assessed only for spike protein, not other viral proteins.

V usage is TRBV11-1 and J usage is TRBJ2-1, with TRBD2 matching 8 bases. This TCR was sampled from a human donor in good health. Sample: memory CD4+ T cells from PBMCs. This CDR3 reads CASSSRQREQFKFF. The CDR3 DNA is TGTGCCAGCAGTTCCAGGCAGCGGGAGCAGTTCAAGTTCTTC.